The T cell receptor (beta chain) under discussion was sequenced for a study of beta chain features in type 1 diabetes. Expressed TCRB transcripts were sequenced after all isolated RNA was converted to cDNA. The repertoire was sequenced with immunoSEQ multiplex PCR; TCRdb's copy has only in-frame clones and lacks some. The sample holds around 350,000 clones, around an eighth seen once. This CDR3 contains 15 residues. Germline V gives CDR1 SGHAT, CDR2 FQNNGV. Trimming shortened V by 2 bases and J by 1 base, and 10 bases separated the two germline ends. This clone was seen a handful of times. The sequence was collected from a man younger than 35 in good health. The rearrangement uses TRBV11-2 and TRBJ2-3; no clear D gene. Sequencing was carried out using naive CD4+ T cells from blood. The CDR3 DNA reads as TGTGCCAGCAGCTTAATTGCGATGGGCACAGATACGCAGTATTTT. Amino acid sequence: CASSLIAMGTDTQYF.